The T cell receptor (beta chain) described here comes from a study of cytomegalovirus exposure and HLA in healthy donors. It was with 60 Vbeta and 13 Jbeta primers that the PCR ran. Method: immunoSEQ multiplex PCR; TCRdb's copy keeps in-frame clones and lacks some. With tens of thousands of clones in the sample, the ten largest clones hold roughly 17%. The CDR3 consists of 12 residues. V gave up 2 bases and J gave up 3 bases, with 7 bases separating them. Germline V gene lookup returns CDR1 SQVTM and CDR2 ANQGSEA. General study findings and limits: Common viral pathogens were later found to be apparently linked to several of the most significant clusters. The study designated roughly 150 TCR beta chains cytomegalovirus-associated. A later analysis showed that HLA-associated TCR beta chains had undergone more clonal expansion than equally common others. TCR beta V- and J-gene trimming was later associated with a missense DCLRE1C variant.

Notes on this clone: Its antigen is unknown.

Material: PBMCs. This receptor was taken from a male donor in good health and CMV-seronegative. The chain recombines TRBV29-1 with TRBJ1-2; D unresolved. CDR3 sequence: CSVEYGDYGYTF. DNA of the CDR3: TGCAGCGTTGAATACGGGGACTATGGCTACACCTTC.